The TCR beta chain described here comes from a study of tumor-infiltrating lymphocytes in primary liver carcinoma. The input was approximately 0.45 ug total RNA; TCR beta cDNA was made from it with a constant-region primer. Nested multiplex PCR, run for three rounds with slightly modified ARM-PCR, yielded TCR beta libraries. The opening two PCR rounds, around 9 cycles each, paired TRBV1-TRBV30 forward primers with a C-beta reverse primer. One entry per CDR3 protein results from TCRdb running MiXCR on the multiplex PCR reads. The sample records 300,000 to 400,000 distinct CDR3 sequences, less than 70% being singletons. The blood RNA (from unsorted whole blood) was obtained, and germline DNA was also extracted. CDR3 length: 13 amino acids. CDR1 MDHEN and CDR2 SYDVKM come from the germline V gene. Between the trimmed V and J ends, which lost 6 bases and 2 bases, there was a span of 10 bases.

Sequenced sample: peripheral blood. The TCR sequence derives from a man between 40 and 49 years old with primary liver carcinoma and hepatitis B virus infection. The rearrangement links TRBV28 to TRBJ1-1; D remains ambiguous. The CDR3 sequence is CASSFVLNTEAFF. CDR3 DNA sequence: TGTGCCAGCAGCTTCGTCTTAAACACTGAAGCTTTCTTT. Full variable domain (remainder filled in from reference TRBV28 and TRBJ1-1): DVKVTQSSRYLVKRTGEKVFLECVQDMDHENMFWYRQDPGLGLRLIYFSYDVKMKEKGDIPEGYSVSREKKERFSLILESASTNQTSMYLCASSFVLNTEAFFGQGTRLTVV.